This is a list of T cell receptor beta chains from one sample in a study of control samples from healthy donors and cancer patients. The repertoire was sequenced with immunoSEQ multiplex PCR; TCRdb's copy has only in-frame clones and lacks some. The data hold some 120,000 clones, with roughly 91% observed a single time. Sequencing was done on a sample of PBMCs. The origin of the receptors is a man aged 50 to 60 with head and neck cancer. Both conserved end residues are part of each CDR3. The D gene is left open where the match is weak. For some rows the clone size is stated as once, few or many, or as a class when expanded; others skip it.

TRBJ2-1	TRBD2	TRBV7-2	.	TGTGCCAGCAGCTTAGCCCGACCCTTAGGACTAGAAGTGGACAATGAGCAGTTCTTC	CASSLARPLGLEVDNEQFF
TRBJ2-3	.	TRBV15	.	TGTGCCACCAGCAGAGCAGCTCTAGCAACCTCCACAGATACGCAGTATTTT	CATSRAALATSTDTQYF
TRBJ1-3	TRBD1	TRBV5-5	.	TGTGCCAGCAGCGGTGGACAGGCCTCGGGAGGAAACACCATATATTTT	CASSGGQASGGNTIYF
TRBJ1-1	.	TRBV6-6	.	TGTGCCAGCAGACTGACGGGGGGACCCTCCACTGAAGCTTTCTTT	CASRLTGGPSTEAFF
TRBJ1-6	TRBD1	TRBV5-1	.	TGCGCCAGCAGCCCCGGGACAGGGGGTATTTCACCCCTCCACTTT	CASSPGTGGISPLHF
TRBJ2-7	TRBD1	TRBV29-1	.	TGCAGCGGAACTACAGGGGCCGAGCAGTACTTC	CSGTTGAEQYF
TRBJ2-3	.	TRBV6-2/TRBV6-3	.	TGTGCCAGCAGTTATACCAGGACGGATACGCAGTATTTT	CASSYTRTDTQYF
TRBJ2-3	TRBD2	TRBV7-2	.	TGTGCCAGCAGCCGGAGCGCGGGGGGACTCACAGATACGCAGTATTTT	CASSRSAGGLTDTQYF
TRBJ1-4	.	TRBV9	.	TGTGCCAGCAGCGTGAGCAGTCTGAGCGAAAAACTGTTTTTT	CASSVSSLSEKLFF
TRBJ2-7	TRBD2	TRBV12-5	once	TGTGCTAGTGGTTTGGTGAAGGGACTACACTACGAGCAGTACTTC	CASGLVKGLHYEQYF
TRBJ2-7	.	TRBV5-6	.	TGTGCCAGCAGCTTGATACGTGACAGAGACGAGCAGTACTTC	CASSLIRDRDEQYF
TRBJ1-5	.	TRBV7-2	.	TGTGCCAGCAGCTTCGATGGGGGCGGTAGCAATCAGCCCCAGCATTTT	CASSFDGGGSNQPQHF
TRBJ1-1	TRBD1	TRBV7-2	.	TGTGCCAGCAGCGAGGGACAGAACATGAACACTGAAGCTTTCTTT	CASSEGQNMNTEAFF
TRBJ1-1	TRBD1	TRBV19	.	TGTGCCAGTAGACAGACAGGGGGCGCAGACACTGAAGCTTTCTTT	CASRQTGGADTEAFF
TRBJ2-3	.	TRBV3-1/TRBV3-2	.	TGTGCCAGCAGCCAAGATTCGACTTTGAGCACAGATACGCAGTATTTT	CASSQDSTLSTDTQYF
TRBJ2-1	TRBD2	TRBV3-1/TRBV3-2	.	TGTGCCAGCAGCCTGACTAGCGGGGGGACAAGGGAGCAGTTCTTC	CASSLTSGGTREQFF
TRBJ2-7	.	TRBV10-2	.	TGCGCCAGCACCTCTGAGGGGCGGCAGTACTTC	CASTSEGRQYF
TRBJ1-3	.	TRBV6-5	.	TGTGCCAGCAGTTACCGCGGATTCTCTGGAAACACCATATATTTT	CASSYRGFSGNTIYF
TRBJ2-2	.	TRBV11-1	.	TGTGCCAGCAGCTTGGCGTCGTACACCGGGGAGCTGTTTTTT	CASSLASYTGELFF
TRBJ1-6	.	TRBV15	.	TGTGCCACCAGCAGAGAGGCCAGGGTTTCACCCCTCCACTTT	CATSREARVSPLHF
TRBJ1-6	.	TRBV7-2	.	TGTGCCAGCAGCGGGCTTTCGGGCTCACCCCTCCACTTT	CASSGLSGSPLHF
TRBJ1-5	TRBD1	TRBV19	.	TGTGCCAGTAGTATAGTCGGGGGGGACAGGGGACATCAGCCCCAGCATTTT	CASSIVGGDRGHQPQHF
TRBJ1-5	.	TRBV7-8	few	TGTGCCAGCAGCTTACACCTGCGGGGTACAGGGAGAAATAGCAATCAGCCCCAGCATTTT	CASSLHLRGTGRNSNQPQHF
TRBJ2-7	.	TRBV3-1/TRBV3-2	once	TGTGCCAGCAGCCAATTAATCCCCTACGAGCAGTACTTC	CASSQLIPYEQYF
TRBJ2-1	TRBD1	TRBV9	.	TGTGCCAGCAGCGTAGAGGGACAGGGGGATAATGAGCAGTTCTTC	CASSVEGQGDNEQFF
TRBJ2-3	.	TRBV4-3	.	TGCGCCAGCAGCCAAGATCGGAGGGGGCTAAATACGCAGTATTTT	CASSQDRRGLNTQYF
TRBJ2-1	TRBD1	TRBV29-1	.	TGCAGCGTCCCCCTACCAGGGGGACGGTCCTACAATGAGCAGTTCTTC	CSVPLPGGRSYNEQFF
TRBJ2-7	.	TRBV30	.	TGTGCCTCCTCGATGAGCTCCTACGAGCAGTACTTC	CASSMSSYEQYF
TRBJ2-2	.	TRBV9	once	TGTGCCAGCAGCGTAAGGCCCGGGGAGCTGTTTTTT	CASSVRPGELFF
TRBJ2-1	TRBD2	TRBV5-4	.	TGTGCCAGCAGCTTGGTAACGGGGGGGGCTGAGCAGTTCTTC	CASSLVTGGAEQFF
TRBJ1-4	.	TRBV6-2/TRBV6-3	.	TGTGCCAGCAGTCCAATACTAACCGGGACGGCTAATGAAAAACTGTTTTTT	CASSPILTGTANEKLFF